Described below is a single T cell receptor (beta chain) sequence and its context. Deletions cut 0 bases from V and 0 bases from J, with 13 bases between. There are 17 residues in the CDR3. Germline assignment: CDR1 SGHRS and CDR2 YFSETQ. The data are from a study of shared T cell receptors in the human thymus. Measured with immunoSEQ multiplex PCR; TCRdb has only the in-frame clones, and not every one. The sample lists a few hundred thousand clones, around 95% occurring once. The sample was thymocytes. V and J are TRBV5-1 and TRBJ2-1; D gene ambiguous. This TCR was recovered from a human donor. In DNA, the CDR3 is TGCGCCAGCAGCTTGGGTCTCTGGGCGGCCTCCTACAATGAGCAGTTCTTC. It encodes CASSLGLWAASYNEQFF. The entire variable domain, with the rest obtained from reference TRBV5-1 and TRBJ2-1, is as follows: KAGVTQTPRYLIKTRGQQVTLSCSPISGHRSVSWYQQTPGQGLQFLFEYFSETQRNKGNFPGRFSGRQFSNSRSEMNVSTLELGDSALYLCASSLGLWAASYNEQFFGPGTRLTVL.